This paragraph reports one TCR beta chain. One end of the junction varies from germline; a read error may be responsible. This record belongs to a study of PD-L1 blockade in urothelial cancer. Study background: Patients had undergone 0 to 3 prior chemotherapy regimens.

Per the germline V gene, CDR1 is MGHRA and CDR2 is YSYEKL. This CDR3 has 15 residues. Only in-frame clones appear in the TCRdb table, and some are missing; sequencing was by immunoSEQ multiplex PCR. The sample has 68,000 or so clones; 80% to 90% are singletons. Time point described: pretreatment peripheral blood. The chain couples TRBV4-1 to TRBJ2-3, with a weak D call TRBD1 (5 bases). The specimen comprised PBMCs, sampled around atezolizumab (anti-PD-L1) treatment. The clonotype originates from a man in his 70s with urothelial cancer. CDR3 in DNA: TGCGCCAGCAGCCAAGGAACCTCCGAGACAGAAACGCAGTATTTT. Protein product: CASSQGTSETETQYF.